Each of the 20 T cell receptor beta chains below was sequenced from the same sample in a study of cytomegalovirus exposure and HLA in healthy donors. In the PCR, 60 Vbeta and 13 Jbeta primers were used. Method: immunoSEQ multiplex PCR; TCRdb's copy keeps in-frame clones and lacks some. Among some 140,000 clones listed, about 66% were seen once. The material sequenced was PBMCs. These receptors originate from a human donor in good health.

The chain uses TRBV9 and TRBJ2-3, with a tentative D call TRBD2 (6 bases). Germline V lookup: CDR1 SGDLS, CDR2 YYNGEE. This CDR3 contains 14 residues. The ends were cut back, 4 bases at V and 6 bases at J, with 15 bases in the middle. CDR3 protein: CASSYGGASDTQYF. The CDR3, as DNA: TGTGCCAGCAGCTACGGAGGGGCCAGTGATACGCAGTATTTT.

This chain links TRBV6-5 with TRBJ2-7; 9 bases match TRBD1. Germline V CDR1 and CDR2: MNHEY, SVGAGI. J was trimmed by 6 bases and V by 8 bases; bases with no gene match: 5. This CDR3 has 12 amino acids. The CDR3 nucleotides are TGTGCCAGCGGACAGGGGACCAGCGAGCAGTACTTC. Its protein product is CASGQGTSEQYF.

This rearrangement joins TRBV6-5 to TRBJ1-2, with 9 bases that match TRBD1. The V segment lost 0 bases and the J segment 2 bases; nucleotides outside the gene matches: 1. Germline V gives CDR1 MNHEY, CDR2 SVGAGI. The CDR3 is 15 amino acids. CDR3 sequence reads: CASSYSDRGNYGYTF. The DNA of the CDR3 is TGTGCCAGCAGTTACTCGGACAGGGGAAACTATGGCTACACCTTC.

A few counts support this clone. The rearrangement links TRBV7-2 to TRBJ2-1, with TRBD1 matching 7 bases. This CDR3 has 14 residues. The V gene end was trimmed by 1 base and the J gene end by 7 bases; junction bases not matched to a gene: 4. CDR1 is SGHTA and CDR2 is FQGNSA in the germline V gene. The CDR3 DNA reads TGTGCCAGCAGCTTAGAAGGGGGCCGTAATGAGCAGTTCTTC. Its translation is CASSLEGGRNEQFF. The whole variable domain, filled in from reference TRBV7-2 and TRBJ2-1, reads GAGVSQSPSNKVTEKGKDVELRCDPISGHTALYWYRQSLGQGLEFLIYFQGNSAPDKSGLPSDRFSAERTGGSVSTLTIQRTQQEDSAVYLCASSLEGGRNEQFFGPGTRLTVL.

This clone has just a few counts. In nucleotides, the CDR3 is TGCGCCAGCAGTGAACTAGCGGGAGGTACCTACGAGCAGTACTTC. Its translation is CASSELAGGTYEQYF. The chain employs TRBV10-1 and TRBJ2-7; 12 positions match TRBD2. The length of the CDR3 is 15 residues. The trim removed 3 bases at V and 2 bases at J, leaving 2 bases unmatched. The germline gives CDR1 WNHNN, CDR2 SYGVQD (reference sequence).

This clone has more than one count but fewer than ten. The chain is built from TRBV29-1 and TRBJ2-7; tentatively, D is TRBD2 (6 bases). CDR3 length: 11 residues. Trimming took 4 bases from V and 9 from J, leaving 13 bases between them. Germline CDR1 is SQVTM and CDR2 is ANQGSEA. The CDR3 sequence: CSVAQGGAQYF. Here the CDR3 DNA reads TGCAGCGTTGCCCAGGGAGGTGCGCAGTACTTC.

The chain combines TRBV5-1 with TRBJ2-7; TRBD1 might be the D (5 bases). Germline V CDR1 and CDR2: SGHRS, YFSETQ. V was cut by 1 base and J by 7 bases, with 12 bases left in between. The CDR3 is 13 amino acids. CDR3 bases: TGCGCCAGCAGCTTGTATCCAGGGTATGAGCAGTACTTC. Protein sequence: CASSLYPGYEQYF. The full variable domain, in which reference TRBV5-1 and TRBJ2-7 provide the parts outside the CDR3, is KAGVTQTPRYLIKTRGQQVTLSCSPISGHRSVSWYQQTPGQGLQFLFEYFSETQRNKGNFPGRFSGRQFSNSRSEMNVSTLELGDSALYLCASSLYPGYEQYFGPGTRLTVT.

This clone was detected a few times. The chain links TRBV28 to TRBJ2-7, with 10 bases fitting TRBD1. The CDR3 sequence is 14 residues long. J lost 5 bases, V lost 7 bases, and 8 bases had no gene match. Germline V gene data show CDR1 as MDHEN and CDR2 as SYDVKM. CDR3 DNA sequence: TGTGCCAGCATCCGGGACAGGGGAATGCACGAGCAGTACTTC. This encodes CASIRDRGMHEQYF.

CDR3 bases: TGTGCCAGCGCGAGTCTGACTAGATCCTACGAGCAGTACTTC. The encoded protein is CASASLTRSYEQYF. The chain links TRBV6-5 to TRBJ2-7, with a tentative D call TRBD2 (6 bases). Trimming cost V 8 bases and J 1 base, with 15 bases left between them. The germline V gene has CDR1 MNHEY and CDR2 SVGAGI. CDR3 length: 14 residues.

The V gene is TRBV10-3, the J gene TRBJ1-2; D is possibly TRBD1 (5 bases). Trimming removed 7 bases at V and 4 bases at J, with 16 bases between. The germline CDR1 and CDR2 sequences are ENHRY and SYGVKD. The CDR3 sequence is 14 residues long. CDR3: CAITDHGGAYGYTF. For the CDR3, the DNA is TGTGCCATCACAGACCATGGTGGGGCCTATGGCTACACCTTC.

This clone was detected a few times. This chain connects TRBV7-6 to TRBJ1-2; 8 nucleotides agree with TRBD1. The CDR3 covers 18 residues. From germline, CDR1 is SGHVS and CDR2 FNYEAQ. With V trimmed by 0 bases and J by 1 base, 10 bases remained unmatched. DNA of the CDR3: TGTGCCAGCAGCTTAGCCCCTAGATCCGACAGGGGTAACTATGGCTACACCTTC. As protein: CASSLAPRSDRGNYGYTF.

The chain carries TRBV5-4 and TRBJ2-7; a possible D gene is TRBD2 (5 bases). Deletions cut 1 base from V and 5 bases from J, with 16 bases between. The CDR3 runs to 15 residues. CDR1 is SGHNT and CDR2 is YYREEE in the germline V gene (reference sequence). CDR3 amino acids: CASSLNIAPRDEQYF. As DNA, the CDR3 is TGTGCCAGCAGCTTGAATATAGCGCCCCGGGACGAGCAGTACTTC.

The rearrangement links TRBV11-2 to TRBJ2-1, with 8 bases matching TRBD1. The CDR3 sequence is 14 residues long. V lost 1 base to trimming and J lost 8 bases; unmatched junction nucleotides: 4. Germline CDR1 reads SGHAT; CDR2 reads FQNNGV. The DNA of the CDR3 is TGTGCCAGCAGCTTAGGACAGGGGTCGCATGAGCAGTTCTTC. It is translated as CASSLGQGSHEQFF.

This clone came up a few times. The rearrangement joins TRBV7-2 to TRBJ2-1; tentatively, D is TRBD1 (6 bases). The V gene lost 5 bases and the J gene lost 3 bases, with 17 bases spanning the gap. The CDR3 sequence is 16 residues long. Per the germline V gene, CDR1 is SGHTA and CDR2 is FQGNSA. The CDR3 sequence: CASSPRGGSVYNEQFF. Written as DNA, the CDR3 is TGTGCCAGCAGCCCCCGAGGGGGAAGTGTCTACAATGAGCAGTTCTTC.

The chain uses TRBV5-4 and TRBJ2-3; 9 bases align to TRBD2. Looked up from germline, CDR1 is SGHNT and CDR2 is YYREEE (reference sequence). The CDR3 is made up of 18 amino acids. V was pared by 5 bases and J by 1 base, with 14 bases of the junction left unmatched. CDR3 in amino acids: CASSPPAGGPRGTDTQYF. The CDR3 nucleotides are TGTGCCAGCAGTCCTCCGGCGGGAGGGCCTAGGGGCACAGATACGCAGTATTTT. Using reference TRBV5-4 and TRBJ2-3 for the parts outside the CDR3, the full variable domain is ETGVTQSPTHLIKTRGQQVTLRCSSQSGHNTVSWYQQALGQGPQFIFQYYREEENGRGNFPPRFSGLQFPNYSSELNVNALELDDSALYLCASSPPAGGPRGTDTQYFGPGTRLTVL.

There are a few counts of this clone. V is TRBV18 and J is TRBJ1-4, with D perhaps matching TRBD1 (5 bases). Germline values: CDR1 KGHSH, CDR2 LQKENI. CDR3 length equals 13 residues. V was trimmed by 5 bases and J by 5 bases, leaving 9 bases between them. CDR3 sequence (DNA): TGTGCCAGCTCATCGGCAGGGAATGAAAAACTGTTTTTT. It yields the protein CASSSAGNEKLFF.

Here the CDR3 reads CASSLRGQTTTDTQYF. In DNA form, the CDR3 reads TGTGCCAGCAGCTTAAGGGGACAGACTACCACAGATACGCAGTATTTT. The chain links TRBV7-2 to TRBJ2-3, with 7 bases matching TRBD1. CDR1 is SGHTA and CDR2 is FQGNSA in the germline V gene. The CDR3 spans 16 residues. V dropped 2 bases and J dropped 2; count of bases not matched to a gene: 7. Based on the CDR3 plus reference TRBV7-2 and TRBJ2-3, the full variable domain is GAGVSQSPSNKVTEKGKDVELRCDPISGHTALYWYRQSLGQGLEFLIYFQGNSAPDKSGLPSDRFSAERTGGSVSTLTIQRTQQEDSAVYLCASSLRGQTTTDTQYFGPGTRLTVL.

In nucleotides, the CDR3 is TGTGCCAGCAGTGAGCGGGTTTGGTTCTTC. It translates to CASSERVWFF. The chain links TRBV2 to TRBJ2-1; the D gene is possibly TRBD2 (5 bases). This CDR3 region has 10 residues. Deletions cut 3 bases from V and 15 bases from J, with 9 bases between. Germline CDR1 is SNHLY and CDR2 is FYNNEI.

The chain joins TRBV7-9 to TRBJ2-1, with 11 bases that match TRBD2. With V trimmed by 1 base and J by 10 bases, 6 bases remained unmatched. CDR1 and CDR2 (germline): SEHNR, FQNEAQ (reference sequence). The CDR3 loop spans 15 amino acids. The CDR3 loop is CASSLELAGGLEQFF. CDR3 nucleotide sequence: TGTGCCAGCAGCTTAGAATTAGCGGGAGGGCTAGAGCAGTTCTTC.

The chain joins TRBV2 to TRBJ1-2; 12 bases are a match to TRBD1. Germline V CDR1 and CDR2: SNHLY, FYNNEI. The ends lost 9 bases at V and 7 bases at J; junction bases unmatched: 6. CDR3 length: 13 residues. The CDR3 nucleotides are TGTGCCAGTAGGGGACAGGGGGCGGCTGGCTACACCTTC. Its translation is CASRGQGAAGYTF.